The 22 T cell receptor beta chains given below trace back to one sample, sequenced in a study of blood T cell repertoires in COVID-19. The method was immunoSEQ multiplex PCR; TCRdb's version includes in-frame clones alone and lacks a portion of them. The sample records around 93,000 clones, roughly 87% being singletons. Sequenced sample: peripheral blood. The origin of the receptors is a man at least 80 years old with acute or convalescent COVID-19.

The CDR3 reads CASTPLAGFGDTQYF. For the CDR3, the DNA is TGTGCCAGCACCCCCCTAGCGGGGTTCGGAGATACGCAGTATTTT. V gene TRBV27 combines with J gene TRBJ2-3; 9 bases align to TRBD2. The germline V gene has CDR1 MNHEY and CDR2 SMNVEV (reference sequence). The CDR3 has 15 residues. Losses at the gene ends were 7 bases for V and 5 bases for J; bases not matched to a gene: 10.

The sample holds a few counts of this clone. The chain combines TRBV5-6 with TRBJ1-1; D is unresolved. The V and J ends lost 2 bases and 1 base respectively, with 9 bases between them. Per the germline V gene, CDR1 is SGHDT and CDR2 is YYEEEE. The CDR3 has 14 amino acids. The CDR3 DNA follows: TGTGCCAGCAGCTTCAGGCAGACGAACACTGAAGCTTTCTTT. As protein: CASSFRQTNTEAFF.

This chain joins TRBV11-3 and TRBJ2-7, with a tentative D call TRBD1 (5 bases). Trimming left V 1 base short and J 2 bases short, with 9 bases between. The CDR3 loop spans 14 amino acids. Looked up from germline, CDR1 is SGHNT and CDR2 is YENEEA. The CDR3 spells CASSLGTSPYEQYF. The CDR3 DNA is TGTGCCAGCAGCTTAGGGACAAGCCCCTACGAGCAGTACTTC.

CDR3 DNA sequence: TGTGCCAGCAGCTTGGTACAGGGCGCCTATGGCTACACCTTC. The encoded protein is CASSLVQGAYGYTF. V gene TRBV5-4 combines with J gene TRBJ1-2; tentatively, D is TRBD1 (6 bases). Germline values: CDR1 SGHNT, CDR2 YYREEE (reference sequence). CDR3 length: 14 amino acids. Trimming removed 0 bases from V and 4 bases from J, with 10 bases in between. Together with reference TRBV5-4 and TRBJ1-2, the CDR3 gives the full variable domain: ETGVTQSPTHLIKTRGQQVTLRCSSQSGHNTVSWYQQALGQGPQFIFQYYREEENGRGNFPPRFSGLQFPNYSSELNVNALELDDSALYLCASSLVQGAYGYTFGSGTRLTVV.

The V gene is TRBV5-1, the J gene TRBJ1-6; D gene ambiguous. Germline V gene sequence: CDR1 SGHRS, CDR2 YFSETQ. The CDR3 extends over 14 amino acids. V lost 6 bases and J lost 8, with 15 bases in between. The CDR3 coding sequence is TGCGCCAGCAACGCCGGGTTTTGGGATTCACCCCTCCACTTT. Its translation: CASNAGFWDSPLHF.

The chain employs TRBV12-3 or TRBV12-4 and TRBJ1-1, with D possibly matching TRBD1 (5 bases). There are 13 residues in the CDR3. V lost 4 bases and J lost 10, with 16 bases in between. The CDR3 DNA is TGTGCCAGCAGTTCCAGGGCATTCAATATAGCTTTCTTT. Protein product: CASSSRAFNIAFF.

J is TRBJ2-7 and V is TRBV28; TRBD1 agrees at 11 bases. The V and J ends lost 10 bases and 4 bases, in that order; junction bases with no gene match: 6. The CDR3 totals 13 residues. Germline CDR1 reads MDHEN; CDR2 reads SYDVKM. For the CDR3, the DNA is TGTGCCACCGACCGGGACAGGGGGTACGAGCAGTACTTC. Protein product: CATDRDRGYEQYF.

The J gene is TRBJ2-1, the V gene TRBV25-1; 7 positions match TRBD1. Germline trimming cut 5 bases from V and 3 bases from J; bases unmatched to any gene: 7. The CDR3 loop spans 15 amino acids. The germline V gene encodes CDR1 MGHDK and CDR2 SYGVNS. As DNA, the CDR3 is TGTGCCAGCAGTCCGGGACAGTTTTACTACAATGAGCAGTTCTTC. Protein product: CASSPGQFYYNEQFF.

Comments on this clone: The sample contains more than one DNA sequence encoding this CDR3. The chain carries TRBV5-1 and TRBJ2-5, with TRBD1 matching 7 bases. V trimming: 3 bases; J trimming: 0 bases; junction bases outside the gene matches: 2. The CDR3 loop spans 14 amino acids. The germline gives CDR1 SGHRS, CDR2 YFSETQ. The CDR3 DNA reads TGCGCCAGCAGCTCGGGACAGTACCAAGAGACCCAGTACTTC. Translated: CASSSGQYQETQYF.

The V gene is TRBV21-1, the J gene TRBJ1-5. TRBV21-1 is a pseudogene locus. The CDR3 has 20 amino acids. CDR3 residues: CASSKVVFRSMLYSNQPQHF. CDR3 DNA: TGTGCCAGCAGCAAAGTTGTGTTTCGTAGTATGCTGTATAGCAATCAGCCCCAGCATTTT.

The chain joins TRBV12-3 or TRBV12-4 to TRBJ1-2; D is undetermined. There are 13 residues in the CDR3. Trimming left V 0 bases short and J 7 bases short, with 9 bases between. The CDR3: CASSLAGSPGYTF. For the CDR3, the DNA is TGTGCCAGCAGTTTAGCGGGGAGCCCTGGCTACACCTTC.

The gene calls are TRBV24-1 and TRBJ2-2; 7 bases are a match to TRBD2. V lost 4 bases and J lost 6; bases outside the gene matches: 4. Germline V gives CDR1 KGHDR, CDR2 SFDVKD. CDR3 size: 14 residues. The CDR3 loop reads CATSDRLASGELFF. DNA of the CDR3: TGTGCCACCAGTGACCGACTAGCCTCCGGGGAGCTGTTTTTT.

The genes are TRBV28 and TRBJ1-5, with D perhaps matching TRBD1 (6 bases). Germline V gives CDR1 MDHEN, CDR2 SYDVKM. The germline V and J ends were trimmed by 9 bases and 6 bases, with 15 bases remaining between them. This CDR3 has 13 amino acids. CDR3 protein: CASGAGGGQPQHF. The CDR3 DNA reads as TGTGCCAGTGGAGCGGGAGGGGGTCAGCCCCAGCATTTT.

The chain has TRBV18 and TRBJ1-4; D may be TRBD1 (5 bases). Germline lookup yields CDR1 KGHSH and CDR2 LQKENI. The CDR3 is 15 residues long. V was pared by 6 bases and J by 7 bases, with 18 bases between. The CDR3 reads CASSPSLGRSEKLFF. CDR3 DNA sequence: TGTGCCAGCTCGCCTTCGCTGGGGCGAAGTGAAAAACTGTTTTTT.

In its sample, this clone ranks as medium-sized. The rearrangement joins TRBV11-2 to TRBJ1-2, with 7 bases identical to TRBD1. Looked up from germline, CDR1 is SGHAT and CDR2 is FQNNGV. The CDR3 consists of 14 residues. With 2 bases clipped from V and 5 bases from J, the junction kept 5 bases outside the gene matches. CDR3 loop: CASSLTSGGYGYTF. CDR3 DNA: TGTGCCAGCAGCTTAACGTCAGGGGGATATGGCTACACCTTC.

The V gene is TRBV4-2, the J gene TRBJ1-2, with 9 nucleotides matching TRBD1. The CDR3 is 15 amino acids. Germline assignment: CDR1 LGHNA and CDR2 YNFKEQ. J was trimmed by 2 bases and V by 4 bases; bases with no gene match: 5. CDR3 in amino acids: CASSRRDRDNYGYTF. Here the CDR3 DNA reads TGTGCCAGCAGCCGTCGGGACAGGGACAACTATGGCTACACCTTC.

The chain combines TRBV11-2 with TRBJ2-4, with D uncertain. Trimming removed 5 bases from V and 1 base from J, with 15 bases in between. CDR3 length: 16 residues. Germline CDR1 reads SGHAT; CDR2 reads FQNNGV. CDR3 in amino acids: CASSAFQDSAKNIQYF. CDR3 coding DNA: TGTGCCAGCAGCGCGTTTCAGGATTCGGCCAAAAACATTCAGTACTTC.

This rearrangement joins TRBV5-5 to TRBJ2-7; tentatively, D is TRBD2 (6 bases). This CDR3 comprises 15 residues. Germline V CDR1 and CDR2: SGHKS, YYEKEE (reference sequence). Deletions cut 4 bases from V and 0 bases from J, with 14 bases between. The CDR3: CASSRGADSSYEQYF. For the CDR3, the DNA is TGTGCCAGCAGCCGCGGGGCAGACAGCTCCTACGAGCAGTACTTC.

This rearrangement joins TRBV12-5 to TRBJ2-1, with 11 bases that match TRBD2. The CDR3 is made up of 16 amino acids. V trimming: 2 bases; J trimming: 9 bases; junction bases outside the gene matches: 9. The germline V gene has CDR1 LGHNT and CDR2 FRNRAP. DNA for the CDR3: TGTGCTAGTGGTTTGAGGCTAGCGGGGGGCGGAGGTGAGCAGTTCTTC. This gives the protein CASGLRLAGGGGEQFF.

This rearrangement joins TRBV7-2 to TRBJ2-5; the D is unclear. In germline, CDR1 is SGHTA, CDR2 FQGNSA. This CDR3 is 14 amino acids long. Trimming cost V 1 base and J 1 base, with 7 bases left between them. The CDR3 region is CASSLVAPQETQYF. CDR3 bases: TGTGCCAGCAGCTTAGTGGCACCCCAAGAGACCCAGTACTTC. Filled out from reference TRBV7-2 and TRBJ2-5, the complete variable domain reads GAGVSQSPSNKVTEKGKDVELRCDPISGHTALYWYRQSLGQGLEFLIYFQGNSAPDKSGLPSDRFSAERTGGSVSTLTIQRTQQEDSAVYLCASSLVAPQETQYFGPGTRLLVL.

This sequence joins TRBV7-2 and TRBJ1-2; D gene unclear. This CDR3 spans 13 amino acids. V lost 3 bases, J lost 1 base, and 6 bases lay in between. CDR1 and CDR2 from the germline V gene are SGHTA and FQGNSA. CDR3 nucleotides: TGTGCCAGCAGCTTGAGAGTTAACTATGGCTACACCTTC. It encodes CASSLRVNYGYTF.

This sequence joins TRBV28 and TRBJ2-7, with 7 bases identical to TRBD1. Germline CDR1 and CDR2: MDHEN and SYDVKM. CDR3 length: 13 residues. The V gene end was trimmed by 4 bases and the J gene end by 5 bases; junction bases not matched to a gene: 5. The CDR3 coding sequence is TGTGCCAGCAGTTCGCTCGACAGGGACGAGCAGTACTTC. This gives the protein CASSSLDRDEQYF.